The clone carrying this TCR beta chain has more than one count but fewer than ten. The sample originates from a study of blood T cell repertoires in COVID-19. The assay was immunoSEQ multiplex PCR, and TCRdb's table has in-frame clones only and misses some. The sample lists some 99,000 clones, approximately 84% seen once, with about 6.6% in the top ten. The receptor comes from a woman aged 45 to 65 with acute or convalescent COVID-19. Sequencing input: peripheral blood.

The CDR3 DNA reads TGCGCCAGCAGCTTAGAAGAGGGCACTGAAGCTTTCTTT. It translates to CASSLEEGTEAFF. The J gene is TRBJ1-1, the V gene TRBV5-1, with D unclear. The CDR3 runs 13 residues. The germline V gene has CDR1 SGHRS and CDR2 YFSETQ. V was pared by 2 bases and J by 4 bases, with 9 bases between.